The subject of this entry is one T cell receptor (beta chain). Trimming took 7 bases from V and 3 from J, leaving 11 bases between them. Germline assignment: CDR1 LGHNT and CDR2 FRNRAP. The CDR3 contains 13 residues. The PCR used 60 Vbeta and 13 Jbeta primers. Using immunoSEQ multiplex PCR, the repertoire was profiled, and TCRdb retains in-frame clones only, with some absent. The table shows tens of thousands of clones, with roughly 78% occurring only once. Although they were nominally healthy when sampled, donors likely had unrecorded immune exposures. These data are taken from a study of cytomegalovirus exposure and HLA in healthy donors.

This clonotype originated in a woman aged 40 to 50 in good health and CMV-seropositive. Sequencing input: PBMCs. This chain links TRBV12-5 with TRBJ2-3; D may be TRBD2 (5 bases). CDR3 sequence: CASEVGRTDTQYF. The CDR3 DNA is TGTGCTAGTGAAGTGGGGAGAACAGATACGCAGTATTTT.